These 6 T cell receptor beta chains were all obtained from the same sample, sequenced in a study of cytomegalovirus exposure and HLA in healthy donors. PCR primers comprised 60 Vbeta and 13 Jbeta primers. Repertoires were generated with immunoSEQ multiplex PCR, while TCRdb's copy carries only in-frame clones and drops some. The repertoire holds over 150,000 clones, with around three quarters as singletons. The sample was PBMCs. Source of these receptors: a young man in good health and CMV-seropositive.

The chain links TRBV7-2 to TRBJ2-7; no clear D. The V and J ends lost 2 bases and 3 bases respectively, with 8 bases between them. CDR1 is SGHTA, CDR2 FQGNSA, per germline. The CDR3 sequence is 13 residues long. CDR3 DNA sequence: TGTGCCAGCAGCTTAAAGCCTGGCTACGAGCAGTACTTC. Translating it yields CASSLKPGYEQYF.

The chain joins TRBV7-9 to TRBJ1-6; TRBD1 matches at 9 bases. V was clipped by 5 bases and J by 10 bases; unmatched bases: 9. Germline CDR1 SEHNR, CDR2 FQNEAQ (reference sequence). The CDR3 is 15 residues long. The CDR3 sequence: CASSAPGQGESPLHF. The CDR3 DNA follows: TGTGCCAGCAGCGCCCCGGGACAGGGTGAATCACCCCTCCACTTT.

The genes are TRBV15 and TRBJ2-5, with D perhaps TRBD2 (6 bases). This CDR3 is 12 amino acids long. Germline CDR1 reads LNHNV; CDR2 reads YYDKDF (reference sequence). The V and J ends lost 3 bases and 5 bases respectively, with 7 bases between them. This chain's CDR3 is CATSSREETQYF. In nucleotides, the CDR3 is TGTGCCACCAGCAGCCGGGAGGAGACCCAGTACTTC. The variable domain in full, completed from reference TRBV15 and TRBJ2-5, reads DAMVIQNPRYQVTQFGKPVTLSCSQTLNHNVMYWYQQKSSQAPKLLFHYYDKDFNNEADTPDNFQSRRPNTSFCFLDIRSPGLGDTAMYLCATSSREETQYFGPGTRLLVL.

This clone was counted once. The chain is built from TRBV13 and TRBJ2-1; 10 bases match TRBD1. The germline gives CDR1 PRHDT, CDR2 FYEKMQ (reference sequence). The J segment lost 7 bases and the V segment lost 3 bases, leaving 3 bases of the junction unmatched. The CDR3 length is 14 residues. CDR3 sequence reads: CASSLGQGYNEQFF. CDR3 sequence (DNA): TGTGCCAGCAGCTTGGGACAGGGGTATAATGAGCAGTTCTTC.

The chain recombines TRBV19 with TRBJ2-3, with D possibly TRBD2 on 5 matching bases. Germline V CDR1 and CDR2: LNHDA, SQIVND (reference sequence). V lost 0 bases to trimming and J lost 5 bases, with 6 bases between them. The CDR3 consists of 13 residues. The CDR3 coding sequence is TGTGCCAGTAGTATAGAACGGGGAGATACGCAGTATTTT. It is translated as CASSIERGDTQYF.

V is TRBV7-9 and J is TRBJ1-5; D unresolved. The CDR3 has 13 residues. V lost 1 base and J lost 5, with 6 bases in between. Germline loops: CDR1 SEHNR, CDR2 FQNEAQ (reference sequence). CDR3 nucleotides: TGTGCCAGCAGCTTAGGTTCGGATCAGCCCCAGCATTTT. As protein: CASSLGSDQPQHF.